What follows describes a single TCR beta chain. The data stem from a study of blood T cell repertoires in COVID-19. Study overall: COVID-19 samples from acute and convalescent phases originated in the United States, Italy and Spain.

J gave up 0 bases and V 7 bases, and 8 bases lay outside the gene matches. This CDR3 is 15 amino acids long. Germline assignment: CDR1 SGHRS and CDR2 YFSETQ. In the source study's methods: Cell counts per sample came from amplifying reference gene primers. Using immunoSEQ multiplex PCR, the repertoire was profiled, and TCRdb retains in-frame clones only, with some absent. The V and J calls and clone size come from that table; D and trimming were worked out from the DNA. The sample includes 11,000 to 15,000 clones, 84% of them seen just once. This sequence joins TRBV5-1 and TRBJ1-1; 8 nucleotides align to TRBD1. This TCR came from a man aged 45-60 years with active COVID-19. Sequences were obtained from peripheral blood. The CDR3 loop is CASRPGTGVNTEAFF. The CDR3 DNA reads TGCGCCAGCCGTCCCGGGACAGGAGTGAACACTGAAGCTTTCTTT.